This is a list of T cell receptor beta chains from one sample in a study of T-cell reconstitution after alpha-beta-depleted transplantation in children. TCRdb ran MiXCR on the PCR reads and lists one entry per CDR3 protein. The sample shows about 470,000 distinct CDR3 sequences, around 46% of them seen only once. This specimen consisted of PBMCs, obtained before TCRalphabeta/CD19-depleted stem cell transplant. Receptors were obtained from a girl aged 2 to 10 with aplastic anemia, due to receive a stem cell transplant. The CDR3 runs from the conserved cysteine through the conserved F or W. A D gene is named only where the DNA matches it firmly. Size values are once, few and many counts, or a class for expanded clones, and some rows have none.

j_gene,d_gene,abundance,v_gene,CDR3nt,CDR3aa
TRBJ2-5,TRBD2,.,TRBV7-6,TGTGCCAGCAGCGACGGACTAGCGGGAGTAGCGACCCAGTACTTC,CASSDGLAGVATQYF
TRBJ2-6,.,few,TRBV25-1,TGTGCCAGCGCGAAAGGAGCTGGGGCCAACGTCCTGACTTTC,CASAKGAGANVLTF
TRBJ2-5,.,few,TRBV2,TGTGCCAGCAGTGTCCGTGGCAAGGAGACCCAGTACTTC,CASSVRGKETQYF
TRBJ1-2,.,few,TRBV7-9,TGTGCCAGCAGCTTGGACCCGGCAAACTATGGCTACACCTTC,CASSLDPANYGYTF
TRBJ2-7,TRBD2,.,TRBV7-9,TGTGCCAGCAGCTCCGGGACTAGCTTTGCCTACGAGCAGTACTTC,CASSSGTSFAYEQYF
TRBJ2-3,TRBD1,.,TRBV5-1,TGCGCCAGCAGCCCCTGGCGTACAGGGGCTCGAAGCACAGATACGCAGTATTTT,CASSPWRTGARSTDTQYF
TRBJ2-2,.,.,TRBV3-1,TGTGCCAGCTGCCAACAAAGATTAGTCATCGGGGAGCTGTTTTTT,CASCQQRLVIGELFF
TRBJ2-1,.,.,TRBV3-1,TGTGCCAGCAGCCAAGGAAAGATTGGCGGGGCAAACAGCAATGAGCAGTTCTTC,CASSQGKIGGANSNEQFF
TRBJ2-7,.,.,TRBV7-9,TGTGCCAGCAGATCATCGGGGGACGAGCAGTACTTC,CASRSSGDEQYF
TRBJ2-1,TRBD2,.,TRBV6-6,TGTGCCAGCAGTTTCTACATAGCGGGGGGGCCGGTAGATGAGCAGTTCTTC,CASSFYIAGGPVDEQFF
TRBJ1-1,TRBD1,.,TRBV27,TGTGCCAGCAGTTCCCCCAATACAGGGGGCAACACTGAAGCTTTCTTT,CASSSPNTGGNTEAFF
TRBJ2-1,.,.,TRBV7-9,TGTGCCAGCAGCTTCCAATTCAGGCTTTACAATGAGCAGTTCTTC,CASSFQFRLYNEQFF
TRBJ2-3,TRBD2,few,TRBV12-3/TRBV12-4,TGTGCCAGCAGTTCAGCACTAGCGGGAGCGATAGATACGCAGTATTTT,CASSSALAGAIDTQYF
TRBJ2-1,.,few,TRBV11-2,TGTGCCAGCAGCTTAGCGTATCCGGGGAGTGAGCAGTTCTTC,CASSLAYPGSEQFF
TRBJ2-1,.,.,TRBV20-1,TGCAGTGCTAGAGAGGGGAGACGTGTAGATGAGCAGTTCTTC,CSAREGRRVDEQFF
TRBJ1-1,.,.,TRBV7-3,TGTGCCAGCAGCGCGGACAGTAGAACTGAAGCTTTCTTT,CASSADSRTEAFF
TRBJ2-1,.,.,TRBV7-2,TGTGCCAGCAGCTTGACTAGGTTAGTGGATGAGCAGTTCTTC,CASSLTRLVDEQFF
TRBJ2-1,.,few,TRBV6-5,TGTGCCAGCAGTTACTACATTTATGGGGGCAGGCAGCAGTTCTTC,CASSYYIYGGRQQFF